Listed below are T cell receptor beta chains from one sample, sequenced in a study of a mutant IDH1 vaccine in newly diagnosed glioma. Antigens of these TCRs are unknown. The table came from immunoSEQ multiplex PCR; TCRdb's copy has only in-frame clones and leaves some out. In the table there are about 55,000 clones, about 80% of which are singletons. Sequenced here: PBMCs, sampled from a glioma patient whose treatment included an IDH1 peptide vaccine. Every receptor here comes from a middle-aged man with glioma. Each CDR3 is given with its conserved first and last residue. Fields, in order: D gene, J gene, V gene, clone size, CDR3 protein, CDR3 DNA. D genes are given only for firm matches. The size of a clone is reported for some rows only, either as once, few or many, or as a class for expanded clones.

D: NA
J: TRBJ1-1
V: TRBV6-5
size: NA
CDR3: CASSYSPGMNTEAFF
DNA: TGTGCCAGCAGTTACTCCCCGGGCATGAACACTGAAGCTTTCTTT

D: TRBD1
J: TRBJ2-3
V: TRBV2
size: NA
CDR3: CASTGTGRTDTQYF
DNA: TGTGCCAGCACTGGGACAGGGCGCACAGATACGCAGTATTTT

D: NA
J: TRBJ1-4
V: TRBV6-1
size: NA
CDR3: CASRMTATNEKLFF
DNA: TGTGCCAGCAGGATGACCGCAACTAATGAAAAACTGTTTTTT

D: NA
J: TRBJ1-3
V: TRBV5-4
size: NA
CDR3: CASSAGGPRLIPGNTIYF
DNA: TGTGCCAGCAGCGCGGGGGGGCCTCGTCTTATTCCTGGAAACACCATATATTTT

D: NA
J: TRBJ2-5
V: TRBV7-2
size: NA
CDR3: CASSWTHQETQYF
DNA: TGTGCCAGCAGCTGGACACACCAAGAGACCCAGTACTTC

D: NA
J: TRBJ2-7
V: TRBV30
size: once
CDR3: CAWSVWRSYEQYF
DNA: TGTGCCTGGAGTGTGTGGAGAAGTTACGAGCAGTACTTC

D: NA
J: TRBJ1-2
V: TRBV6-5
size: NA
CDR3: CASSVSSGVWGYTF
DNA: TGTGCCAGCAGTGTCTCCTCAGGGGTCTGGGGCTACACCTTC

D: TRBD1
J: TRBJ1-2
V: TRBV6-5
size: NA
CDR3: CASSLGQGTNYGYTF
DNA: TGTGCCAGCAGTCTAGGACAGGGGACGAACTATGGCTACACCTTC

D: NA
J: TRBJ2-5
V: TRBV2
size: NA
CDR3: CASSGGDNPEETQYF
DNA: TGTGCCAGCAGTGGGGGGGATAACCCCGAAGAGACCCAGTACTTC

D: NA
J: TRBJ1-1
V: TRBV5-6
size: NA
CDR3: CASSSVGGYLAFF
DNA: TGTGCCAGCAGCTCGGTGGGAGGATATCTAGCTTTCTTT

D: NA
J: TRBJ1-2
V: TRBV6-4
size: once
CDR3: CASSEGLGGAYGYTF
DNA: TGTGCCAGCAGCGAAGGACTCGGGGGAGCCTATGGCTACACCTTC

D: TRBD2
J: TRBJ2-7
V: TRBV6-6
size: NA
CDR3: CASKGGGAYEQYF
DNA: TGTGCCAGCAAGGGCGGGGGGGCCTACGAGCAGTACTTC

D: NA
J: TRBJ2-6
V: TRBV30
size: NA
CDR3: CAWTQPGFPSGANVLTF
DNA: TGTGCCTGGACCCAACCGGGGTTCCCCTCTGGGGCCAACGTCCTGACTTTC

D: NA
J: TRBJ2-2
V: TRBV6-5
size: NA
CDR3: CASSFIRNTGELFF
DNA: TGTGCCAGCAGTTTTATCCGGAACACCGGGGAGCTGTTTTTT

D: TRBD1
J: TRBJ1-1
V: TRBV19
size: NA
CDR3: CASSMQGAGGSNTEAFF
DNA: TGTGCCAGTAGTATGCAAGGGGCAGGGGGCTCGAACACTGAAGCTTTCTTT

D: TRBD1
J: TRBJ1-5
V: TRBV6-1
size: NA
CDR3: CASSDSRGQGQPQHF
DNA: TGTGCCAGCAGTGATTCCAGGGGGCAAGGGCAGCCCCAGCATTTT

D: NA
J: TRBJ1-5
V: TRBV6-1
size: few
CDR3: CASSGDLNSNQPQHF
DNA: TGTGCCAGCAGTGGGGACCTAAATAGCAATCAGCCCCAGCATTTT

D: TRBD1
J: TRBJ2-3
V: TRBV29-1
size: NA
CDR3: CSVEDRGLGTDTQYF
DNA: TGCAGCGTTGAAGACAGGGGGCTCGGGACAGATACGCAGTATTTT

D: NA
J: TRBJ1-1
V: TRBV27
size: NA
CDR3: CASSLFSRGNTEAFF
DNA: TGTGCCAGCAGTTTATTTTCCAGGGGTAACACTGAAGCTTTCTTT

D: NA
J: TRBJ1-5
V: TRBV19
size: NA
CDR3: CASSIVGQGTRLQPQHF
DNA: TGTGCCAGTAGTATAGTAGGTCAGGGTACGCGGCTTCAGCCCCAGCATTTT

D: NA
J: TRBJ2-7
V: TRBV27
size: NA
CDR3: CASRAGAGEQYF
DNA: TGTGCCAGCAGGGCGGGGGCAGGCGAGCAGTACTTC

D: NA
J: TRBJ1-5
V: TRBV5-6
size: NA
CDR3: CASSLRAGNQPQHF
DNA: TGTGCCAGCAGCTTGAGGGCGGGCAATCAGCCCCAGCATTTT

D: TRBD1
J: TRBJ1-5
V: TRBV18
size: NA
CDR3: CASSPETGNNQPQHF
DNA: TGTGCCAGCTCACCAGAGACAGGGAACAATCAGCCCCAGCATTTT

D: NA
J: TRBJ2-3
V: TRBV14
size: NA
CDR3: CASSLRWGSTDTQYF
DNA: TGTGCCAGCAGCCTCCGATGGGGTAGCACAGATACGCAGTATTTT

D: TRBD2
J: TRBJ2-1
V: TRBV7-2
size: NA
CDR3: CASSFESGGLYNEQFF
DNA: TGTGCCAGCAGCTTTGAGAGCGGGGGACTCTACAATGAGCAGTTCTTC

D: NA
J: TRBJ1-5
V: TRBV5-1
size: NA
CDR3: CASSAGDGDQPQHF
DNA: TGCGCCAGCAGCGCCGGGGACGGCGATCAGCCCCAGCATTTT

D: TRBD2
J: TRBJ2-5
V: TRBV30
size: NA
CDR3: CAWTGTTLQETQYF
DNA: TGTGCCTGGACCGGGACTACACTCCAAGAGACCCAGTACTTC

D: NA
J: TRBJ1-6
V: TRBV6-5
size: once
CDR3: CASTSQGSPLHF
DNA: TGTGCCAGCACCTCGCAGGGTTCACCCCTCCACTTT

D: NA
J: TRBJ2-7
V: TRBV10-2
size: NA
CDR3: CASSESGVGYEQYF
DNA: TGCGCCAGCAGTGAGTCGGGTGTGGGGTACGAGCAGTACTTC

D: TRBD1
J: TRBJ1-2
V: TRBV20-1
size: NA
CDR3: CSARDRDYTF
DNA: TGCAGTGCTAGGGACAGGGACTACACCTTC

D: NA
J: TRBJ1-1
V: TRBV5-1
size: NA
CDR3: CASSLANTEAFF
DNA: TGCGCCAGCAGCTTGGCAAACACTGAAGCTTTCTTT

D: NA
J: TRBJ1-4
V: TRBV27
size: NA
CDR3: CASSTSRHRANEKLFF
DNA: TGTGCCAGCAGTACCTCCAGACACCGGGCTAATGAAAAACTGTTTTTT

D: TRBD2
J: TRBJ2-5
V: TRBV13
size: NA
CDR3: CASSPGTSGGTREQYF
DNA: TGTGCCAGCAGCCCTGGGACTAGCGGGGGGACTAGGGAGCAGTACTTC

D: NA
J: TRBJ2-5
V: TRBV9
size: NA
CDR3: CASSVAGPGVRETQYF
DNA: TGTGCCAGCAGCGTAGCTGGTCCAGGGGTCCGAGAGACCCAGTACTTC

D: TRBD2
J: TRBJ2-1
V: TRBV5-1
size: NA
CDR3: CASSLGEGVDEQFF
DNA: TGCGCCAGCAGCTTGGGGGAGGGCGTGGATGAGCAGTTCTTC

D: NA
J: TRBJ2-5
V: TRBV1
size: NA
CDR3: CTSSRGGLNHPEETQYF
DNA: TGCACCAGCAGCCGGGGGGGACTTAACCACCCTGAAGAGACCCAGTACTTC

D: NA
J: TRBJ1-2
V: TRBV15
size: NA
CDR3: CATSTFVGGYTF
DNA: TGTGCCACCAGCACGTTCGTGGGTGGCTACACCTTC

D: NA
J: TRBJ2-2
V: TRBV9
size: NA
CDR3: CASSVAPIFGELFF
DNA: TGTGCCAGCAGCGTAGCCCCCATCTTCGGGGAGCTGTTTTTT

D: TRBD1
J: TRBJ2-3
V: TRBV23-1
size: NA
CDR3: CAIIRPGQDTDTQYF
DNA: TGCGCCATCATCAGACCGGGACAGGACACAGATACGCAGTATTTT

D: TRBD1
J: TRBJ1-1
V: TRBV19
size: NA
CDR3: CASIDRGMNTEAFF
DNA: TGTGCCAGTATAGACAGGGGTATGAACACTGAAGCTTTCTTT

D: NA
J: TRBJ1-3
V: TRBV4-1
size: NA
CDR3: CASSQVVGNSGNTIYF
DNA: TGCGCCAGCAGCCAAGTTGTCGGAAACTCTGGAAACACCATATATTTT

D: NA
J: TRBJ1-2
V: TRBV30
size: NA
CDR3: CAWSVTANYGYTF
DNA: TGTGCCTGGAGTGTTACAGCTAACTATGGCTACACCTTC

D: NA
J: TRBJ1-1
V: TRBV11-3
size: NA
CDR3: CASSRRGKKRWAEAFF
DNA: TGTGCCAGCAGCCGCCGGGGCAAAAAAAGGTGGGCTGAAGCTTTCTTT